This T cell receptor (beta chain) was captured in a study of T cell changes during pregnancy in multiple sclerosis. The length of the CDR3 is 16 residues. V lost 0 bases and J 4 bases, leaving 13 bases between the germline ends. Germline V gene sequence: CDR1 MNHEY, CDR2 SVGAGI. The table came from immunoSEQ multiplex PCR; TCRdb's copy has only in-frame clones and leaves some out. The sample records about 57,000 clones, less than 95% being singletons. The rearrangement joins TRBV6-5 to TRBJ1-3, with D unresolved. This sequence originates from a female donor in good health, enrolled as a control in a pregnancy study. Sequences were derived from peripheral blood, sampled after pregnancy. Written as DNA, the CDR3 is TGTGCCAGCAGTTACTCTCGTGCCGCGTCCGGAAACACCATATATTTT. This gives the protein CASSYSRAASGNTIYF.